The 3 T cell receptor beta chains given below trace back to one sample, sequenced in a study of CD8 T cells in Susac syndrome. Reverse transcription used about 0.45 to 1 ug RNA and random hexamers. TCRdb passed the immunoSEQ multiplex PCR reads through MiXCR, listing each CDR3 protein once. The sample lists fewer than 200,000 distinct CDR3 sequences; over 75% were seen once. The specimen was CD4+ T cells from PBMCs. Source of these receptors: a human donor with Susac syndrome.

The chain uses TRBV5-1 and TRBJ2-7; D remains ambiguous. Germline V gives CDR1 SGHRS, CDR2 YFSETQ. The ends were cut back, 2 bases at V and 2 bases at J, with 8 bases in the middle. This CDR3 is 13 amino acids long. The chain's CDR3 is CASSLSSTYEQYF. For the CDR3, the DNA is TGCGCCAGCAGCTTAAGCAGTACCTACGAGCAGTACTTC.

The chain links TRBV4-2 to TRBJ2-2; no definite D call. CDR3 length: 16 amino acids. Between the trimmed V and J ends, which lost 4 bases and 2 bases, there was a span of 14 bases. Germline V gene data show CDR1 as LGHNA and CDR2 as YNFKEQ. CDR3 loop: CASSLFGGINTGELFF. DNA of the CDR3: TGTGCCAGCAGCCTGTTCGGTGGGATCAACACCGGGGAGCTGTTTTTT.

The rearrangement joins TRBV4-2 to TRBJ1-6, with D perhaps matching TRBD1 (6 bases). Deletions cut 3 bases from V and 1 base from J, with 10 bases between. The CDR3 extends over 16 amino acids. Per the germline V gene, CDR1 is LGHNA and CDR2 is YNFKEQ. CDR3 bases: TGTGCCAGCAGCCACGAACAGGGATCCTATAATTCACCCCTCCACTTT. It codes for CASSHEQGSYNSPLHF.